Each of the 25 T cell receptor beta chains below was sequenced from the same sample in a study of T-cell memory formation after mild COVID-19. One entry per CDR3 protein results from TCRdb running MiXCR on the 5' RACE reads. This sample carries some 110,000 distinct CDR3 sequences, 9.5% to 15% of them seen once, and the ten largest clones take roughly 27%. The specimen was PBMCs or a T cell subset sorted from them (not recorded which). The receptors were gathered from an adult woman who had mild COVID-19 (a few samples of this study predate the infection). Cell type and time point are not known.

This clonotype was counted many times. The rearrangement links TRBV29-1 to TRBJ2-7; 11 positions match TRBD2. The trim removed 7 bases at V and 2 bases at J, leaving 4 bases unmatched. Germline loops: CDR1 SQVTM, CDR2 ANQGSEA. CDR3 length: 13 amino acids. In DNA, the CDR3 is TGCAGCGCCAGACTAGCGGGACCCTACGAGCAGTACTTC. Protein: CSARLAGPYEQYF.

In its sample, this clonotype was seen a few times. V is TRBV7-9 and J is TRBJ2-2; 7 bases align to TRBD2. The length of the CDR3 is 17 residues. From germline, CDR1 is SEHNR and CDR2 FQNEAQ (reference sequence). Unmatched junction bases numbered 10, after V lost 5 bases and J lost 1 base. CDR3 sequence: CASSATPSGENTGELFF. In DNA, the CDR3 is TGTGCCAGCAGCGCGACCCCTAGCGGTGAGAACACCGGGGAGCTGTTTTTT.

The chain links TRBV6-1 to TRBJ2-3, with 8 nucleotides matching TRBD1. The germline gives CDR1 MNHNS, CDR2 SASEGT. V was pared by 5 bases and J by 5 bases, with 6 bases of the junction left unmatched. The CDR3 has 14 residues. CDR3 sequence reads: CASSWTGSGDTQYF. For the CDR3, the DNA is TGTGCCAGCAGTTGGACAGGGTCGGGAGATACGCAGTATTTT.

This clonotype occurred many times. The V and J genes are TRBV25-1 and TRBJ2-7, with D unresolved. The CDR3 totals 13 residues. Trimming left V 3 bases short and J 2 bases short, with 8 bases between. CDR1 is MGHDK, CDR2 SYGVNS, per germline. The CDR3 sequence is CASSDSLPYEQYF. The CDR3 coding sequence is TGTGCCAGCAGTGACTCCCTTCCCTACGAGCAGTACTTC.

The table lists this clonotype with a few counts. The V gene is TRBV4-1, the J gene TRBJ2-5; D is tentatively TRBD1 or TRBD2 (7 bases each). V shed 6 bases and J shed 1 base, with 15 bases lying between them. Germline assignment: CDR1 MGHRA and CDR2 YSYEKL. This CDR3 has 15 residues. The CDR3 coding sequence is TGCGCCAGCAGTCCTGGGGGGGACAGCCAAGAGACCCAGTACTTC. This encodes CASSPGGDSQETQYF.

A single count supports this clonotype. The CDR3 loop is CASSPTVYSNQPQHF. The CDR3 DNA sequence: TGCGCCAGCAGCCCGACAGTTTATAGCAATCAGCCCCAGCATTTT. The genes are TRBV4-3 and TRBJ1-5, with D possibly TRBD1 on 5 matching bases. The V gene lost 4 bases and the J gene lost 0 bases, with 10 bases spanning the gap. The length of the CDR3 is 15 residues. Germline-derived CDR1 and CDR2 are LGHNA and YSLEER.

J is TRBJ2-1 and V is TRBV5-6; 7 positions match TRBD1. This CDR3 is 16 amino acids long. V lost 0 bases, J lost 4 bases, and 7 bases stayed unmatched. Germline V gene data show CDR1 as SGHDT and CDR2 as YYEEEE. The CDR3 region is CASSLVHTGVYNEQFF. DNA of the CDR3: TGTGCCAGCAGCTTGGTCCATACAGGGGTTTACAATGAGCAGTTCTTC. Full variable domain (outside the CDR3, taken from reference TRBV5-6 and TRBJ2-1): DAGVTQSPTHLIKTRGQQVTLRCSPKSGHDTVSWYQQALGQGPQFIFQYYEEEERQRGNFPDRFSGHQFPNYSSELNVNALLLGDSALYLCASSLVHTGVYNEQFFGPGTRLTVL.

V and J are TRBV19 and TRBJ2-7, with a tentative D call TRBD2 (6 bases). The CDR3 runs 14 residues. From germline, CDR1 is LNHDA and CDR2 SQIVND (reference sequence). V was trimmed by 1 base and J by 2 bases, leaving 9 bases between them. CDR3 bases: TGTGCCAGTAGTATAGCGGGAGAAGCCTACGAGCAGTACTTC. Residues: CASSIAGEAYEQYF.

The chain employs TRBV6-2 or TRBV6-3 and TRBJ1-4; D possibly corresponds to TRBD1 (6 bases). With 5 bases removed from V and 4 bases from J, the gap between germline ends came to 23 bases. The germline CDR1 and CDR2 sequences are MNHEY and SVGEGT. The CDR3 consists of 18 residues. Here the CDR3 reads CASSPRDGRGPINEKLFF. The CDR3 nucleotides read TGTGCCAGCAGTCCCCGGGACGGCAGGGGACCAATTAATGAAAAACTGTTTTTT.

This clonotype was seen only a few times. The chain joins TRBV7-6 to TRBJ2-3; D is unresolved. The CDR3 runs 15 residues. Germline lookup yields CDR1 SGHVS and CDR2 FNYEAQ. V lost 0 bases and J 1 base, leaving 8 bases between the germline ends. The CDR3 spells CASSLARGGTDTQYF. In DNA, the CDR3 is TGTGCCAGCAGCTTAGCGCGTGGGGGCACAGATACGCAGTATTTT.

This clonotype was counted many times. The chain carries TRBV20-1 and TRBJ2-7, with a tentative D call TRBD2 (5 bases). Germline CDR1 is DFQATT and CDR2 is SNEGSKA (reference sequence). Trimming left V 3 bases short and J 5 bases short, with 8 bases between. This CDR3 comprises 11 residues. In DNA form, the CDR3 reads TGCAGTGCTAGTGCGGGTGACGAGCAGTACTTC. As protein: CSASAGDEQYF.

This clonotype was picked up a small number of times. The chain couples TRBV7-3 to TRBJ2-7; TRBD2 aligns across 8 bases. CDR1 and CDR2 (germline): SGHTA, FQGTGA. The junction had 7 bases not matched to a gene; V was cut back by 2 bases and J by 1 base. CDR3 length: 16 amino acids. The CDR3 loop reads CASSLYPAGESYEQYF. The CDR3 DNA follows: TGTGCCAGCAGCTTATATCCAGCGGGAGAGTCCTACGAGCAGTACTTC.

This clonotype has a count of ten or more. The rearrangement uses TRBV12-3 or TRBV12-4 and TRBJ2-1; TRBD1 agrees at 8 bases. The CDR3 loop spans 14 amino acids. Losses at the gene ends were 4 bases for V and 7 bases for J; bases not matched to a gene: 6. The CDR3 DNA reads TGTGCCAGCAGTTCAGGGGGCAGGAGGAATGAGCAGTTCTTC. This gives the protein CASSSGGRRNEQFF.

This sequence joins TRBV27 and TRBJ2-7; 7 positions match TRBD2. CDR1 is MNHEY and CDR2 is SMNVEV in the germline V gene (reference sequence). V trimming: 7 bases; J trimming: 0 bases; junction bases outside the gene matches: 6. This CDR3 is built from 14 residues. CDR3 DNA sequence: TGTGCCAGCAAGTCGAGCGGGGACTCCTACGAGCAGTACTTC. Its protein is CASKSSGDSYEQYF.

Only a few counts were recorded for this clonotype. This chain joins TRBV12-3 or TRBV12-4 and TRBJ2-7; D not resolved. This CDR3 is 14 amino acids long. The germline V and J ends were trimmed by 1 base and 2 bases, with 9 bases remaining between them. In DNA form, the CDR3 reads TGTGCCAGCAGTTTAGAGGGTCCTCCCTACGAGCAGTACTTC. Residues: CASSLEGPPYEQYF.

This clonotype occurred a few times. The rearrangement joins TRBV5-1 to TRBJ2-1; D is unresolved. Looked up from germline, CDR1 is SGHRS and CDR2 is YFSETQ. Trimming removed 4 bases at V and 5 bases at J, with 10 bases between. The CDR3 consists of 13 residues. The CDR3, as DNA: TGCGCCAGCAGCCTTGCCCTCCACAATGAGCAGTTCTTC. Translating gives CASSLALHNEQFF.

The rearrangement links TRBV12-3 or TRBV12-4 to TRBJ2-7, with D possibly being TRBD1 (6 bases). Trimming took off 5 bases at V and 2 bases at J, with 13 bases between the two ends. The CDR3 length is 14 residues. This CDR3 reads CASSPRTDAYEQYF. The CDR3 nucleotides read TGTGCCAGCAGTCCCCGGACAGACGCCTACGAGCAGTACTTC.

The rearrangement links TRBV4-3 to TRBJ2-5; 8 bases fit TRBD2. CDR1 LGHNA and CDR2 YSLEER come from the germline V gene. V was clipped by 0 bases and J by 4 bases; unmatched bases: 4. The CDR3 length is 15 residues. The CDR3 DNA follows: TGCGCCAGCAGCCAAGATCTTACTAGCGGAGAGACCCAGTACTTC. Its protein product is CASSQDLTSGETQYF.

The rearrangement joins TRBV20-1 to TRBJ2-5; D unclear. V lost 3 bases to trimming and J lost 2 bases, with 10 bases between them. Germline assignment: CDR1 DFQATT and CDR2 SNEGSKA (reference sequence). The CDR3 covers 13 residues. CDR3 sequence (DNA): TGCAGTGCTAGTATACTGGGACAAGAGACCCAGTACTTC. It encodes CSASILGQETQYF.

This clonotype was picked up a small number of times. The V and J genes are TRBV5-1 and TRBJ2-5, with 8 bases identical to TRBD2. The V segment lost 4 bases and the J segment 5 bases; nucleotides outside the gene matches: 10. CDR3 size: 15 residues. From germline, CDR1 is SGHRS and CDR2 YFSETQ. The CDR3 spells CASSRIAGRGETQYF. DNA of the CDR3: TGCGCCAGCAGCCGAATAGCGGGAAGGGGGGAGACCCAGTACTTC.

Ten or more counts support this clonotype. This chain joins TRBV2 and TRBJ2-3; 9 nucleotides agree with TRBD2. With 2 bases clipped from V and 3 bases from J, the junction kept 6 bases outside the gene matches. Germline CDR1 is SNHLY and CDR2 is FYNNEI. This CDR3 comprises 16 residues. The CDR3 DNA reads as TGTGCCAGCAGTGAACAAGCGGGGGGTATGACAGATACGCAGTATTTT. Translated: CASSEQAGGMTDTQYF.

There are a few counts of this clonotype. The rearrangement joins TRBV15 to TRBJ2-3; TRBD2 aligns across 8 bases. V trimming: 5 bases; J trimming: 1 base; junction bases outside the gene matches: 2. CDR3 length: 14 amino acids. Germline CDR1 LNHNV, CDR2 YYDKDF (reference sequence). Here the CDR3 DNA reads TGTGCCACCAGCCGTAGCGGGGGCACAGATACGCAGTATTTT. Protein sequence: CATSRSGGTDTQYF.

J is TRBJ1-1 and V is TRBV30; D is undetermined. The CDR3 has 13 amino acids. The V end was cut by 3 bases, the J end by 1 base, with 9 bases between. Per germline, CDR1 GTSNPN and CDR2 SVGIG (reference sequence). For the CDR3, the DNA is TGTGCCTGGAGCTATACACGGAACACTGAAGCTTTCTTT. It codes for CAWSYTRNTEAFF.

This chain joins TRBV7-3 and TRBJ2-1; 14 bases fit TRBD2. This CDR3 region has 19 residues. Germline-derived CDR1 and CDR2 are SGHTA and FQGTGA. The junction had 7 bases not matched to a gene; V was cut back by 1 base and J by 2 bases. The CDR3 DNA sequence: TGTGCCAGCAGCTTAATCGGCAGACTAGCGGGAGGGCCCTACAATGAGCAGTTCTTC. Translation: CASSLIGRLAGGPYNEQFF.

The chain is built from TRBV29-1 and TRBJ2-1, with TRBD2 as a possible D gene (6 bases). V lost 2 bases and J lost 7, with 15 bases in between. The CDR3 has 14 residues. The germline V gene encodes CDR1 SQVTM and CDR2 ANQGSEA. The CDR3 spells CSVEWLILANEQFF. The CDR3 DNA follows: TGCAGCGTTGAATGGTTAATTCTAGCGAATGAGCAGTTCTTC.